Shown below are 13 T cell receptor beta chains from a single sample sequenced in a study of cytomegalovirus exposure and HLA in healthy donors. The PCR made use of 60 Vbeta and 13 Jbeta primers. Data came from immunoSEQ multiplex PCR; TCRdb stores just in-frame clones and leaves some out. Here the sample spans some 90,000 clones, under 85% being singletons. The sample comprised PBMCs. These receptors were obtained from an older woman in good health and CMV-seropositive.

This clone appeared a few times. The CDR3 region is CASSLTPQEPQHF. CDR3 DNA: TGTGCCAGCAGCTTAACCCCTCAGGAGCCCCAGCATTTT. The chain joins TRBV7-3 to TRBJ1-5; D is undetermined. Germline values: CDR1 SGHTA, CDR2 FQGTGA. Trimming removed 0 bases at V and 8 bases at J, with 8 bases between. There are 13 residues in the CDR3. Complete variable domain (other parts from reference TRBV7-3 and TRBJ1-5): GAGVSQTPSNKVTEKGKYVELRCDPISGHTALYWYRQSLGQGPEFLIYFQGTGAADDSGLPNDRFFAVRPEGSVSTLKIQRTERGDSAVYLCASSLTPQEPQHFGDGTRLSIL.

The CDR3 is CASSRAGGGVKQYF. For the CDR3, the DNA is TGTGCCAGCAGTCGGGCGGGAGGGGGAGTGAAGCAGTACTTC. The rearrangement links TRBV28 to TRBJ2-5; 9 nucleotides agree with TRBD2. This CDR3 region has 14 residues. Looked up from germline, CDR1 is MDHEN and CDR2 is SYDVKM. Unmatched junction bases numbered 12, after V lost 5 bases and J lost 11 bases. Full variable domain (outside the CDR3, taken from reference TRBV28 and TRBJ2-5): DVKVTQSSRYLVKRTGEKVFLECVQDMDHENMFWYRQDPGLGLRLIYFSYDVKMKEKGDIPEGYSVSREKKERFSLILESASTNQTSMYLCASSRAGGGVKQYFGPGTRLLVL.

V gene TRBV27 combines with J gene TRBJ2-3; the D is unclear. This CDR3 has 14 residues. The V end was cut by 3 bases, the J end by 4 bases, with 11 bases between. Germline CDR1 reads MNHEY; CDR2 reads SMNVEV (reference sequence). The CDR3 loop is CASSFTTAADTQYF. CDR3 coding DNA: TGTGCCAGCAGTTTTACGACCGCGGCAGATACGCAGTATTTT.

V gene TRBV6-6 combines with J gene TRBJ2-2, with TRBD1 as a possible D gene (6 bases). This CDR3 comprises 15 residues. Trimming pared 2 bases from V and 6 bases from J, leaving 13 bases between. From germline, CDR1 is MNHNY and CDR2 SVGAGI (reference sequence). The CDR3 protein is CASSYGWTAAGELFF. The DNA of the CDR3 is TGTGCCAGCAGTTACGGGTGGACAGCAGCCGGGGAGCTGTTTTTT.

V is TRBV11-2 and J is TRBJ2-5; D may be TRBD1 (7 bases). The CDR3 has 13 residues. V gave up 7 bases and J gave up 4 bases, with 13 bases separating them. Germline loops: CDR1 SGHAT, CDR2 FQNNGV. CDR3 sequence: CASTPGGIETQYF. The CDR3 DNA reads as TGTGCCAGCACCCCAGGGGGGATAGAGACCCAGTACTTC.

This sequence joins TRBV2 and TRBJ2-1, with TRBD2 matching over 8 bases. V was clipped by 4 bases and J by 7 bases; unmatched bases: 9. Germline CDR1 reads SNHLY; CDR2 reads FYNNEI. The length of the CDR3 is 15 residues. The CDR3 DNA sequence: TGTGCCAGCAGTGCCCAGACTAGCGCGAGGAATGAGCAGTTCTTC. Amino acid sequence: CASSAQTSARNEQFF.

The chain recombines TRBV28 with TRBJ1-4; D may be TRBD1 (5 bases). Germline CDR1 is MDHEN and CDR2 is SYDVKM. The CDR3 is 17 residues long. The V and J ends lost 6 bases and 7 bases respectively, with 24 bases between them. The CDR3 region has the DNA TGTGCCAGCAGCCCTTACCCCCAGGGTATTTCTTCTGAAAAACTGTTTTTT. Residues: CASSPYPQGISSEKLFF.

This clone was counted only a few times. The CDR3 here is CASSMSGQFTEAFF. In DNA, the CDR3 is TGTGCCAGTAGTATGTCAGGGCAATTCACTGAAGCTTTCTTT. The V and J genes are TRBV19 and TRBJ1-1, with a weak D call TRBD1 (5 bases). This CDR3 is 14 amino acids long. Germline values: CDR1 LNHDA, CDR2 SQIVND (reference sequence). V gave up 3 bases and J gave up 4 bases, with 12 bases separating them.

The V gene is TRBV6-6, the J gene TRBJ2-7; TRBD1 matches 8 bases. There are 14 residues in the CDR3. The junction had 4 bases not matched to a gene; V was cut back by 2 bases and J by 4 bases. Germline CDR1 reads MNHNY; CDR2 reads SVGAGI (reference sequence). CDR3 protein: CASSYGQGPYEQYF. DNA for the CDR3: TGTGCCAGCAGTTACGGACAGGGTCCTTACGAGCAGTACTTC.

The chain uses TRBV27 and TRBJ2-2; 10 nucleotides line up with TRBD2. Germline loops: CDR1 MNHEY, CDR2 SMNVEV (reference sequence). The CDR3 is made up of 16 amino acids. Trimming removed 7 bases from V and 0 bases from J; junction bases left unmatched: 5. In DNA, the CDR3 is TGTGCCAGCACCAAAGGACTAGCGGCGAACACCGGGGAGCTGTTTTTT. Protein product: CASTKGLAANTGELFF.

The gene calls are TRBV6-5 and TRBJ2-2; TRBD1 is a possible D gene (5 bases). The V and J ends lost 6 bases and 7 bases respectively, with 12 bases between them. Germline V gene sequence: CDR1 MNHEY, CDR2 SVGAGI. The CDR3 consists of 13 residues. CDR3 DNA sequence: TGTGCCAGCAGACCCCAGGGTTTCGGGGAGCTGTTTTTT. It is translated as CASRPQGFGELFF.

The V gene is TRBV18, the J gene TRBJ1-5; D ambiguous. Germline values: CDR1 KGHSH, CDR2 LQKENI. The CDR3 covers 14 residues. V was clipped by 4 bases and J by 0 bases, with 7 bases between them. CDR3 in DNA: TGTGCCAGCTCACGCGCAGGTAGCAATCAGCCCCAGCATTTT. Translated, it gives CASSRAGSNQPQHF.

The count of this clone is one. The chain is built from TRBV7-6 and TRBJ2-7; 8 bases map to TRBD1. Looked up from germline, CDR1 is SGHVS and CDR2 is FNYEAQ. There are 18 residues in the CDR3. V gave up 4 bases and J gave up 6 bases; unmatched junction bases: 20. The CDR3 DNA is TGTGCCAGCAGCTCTGAGGGGACAGGACCAGGTACCTCCCTCGAGCAGTACTTC. It is translated as CASSSEGTGPGTSLEQYF.